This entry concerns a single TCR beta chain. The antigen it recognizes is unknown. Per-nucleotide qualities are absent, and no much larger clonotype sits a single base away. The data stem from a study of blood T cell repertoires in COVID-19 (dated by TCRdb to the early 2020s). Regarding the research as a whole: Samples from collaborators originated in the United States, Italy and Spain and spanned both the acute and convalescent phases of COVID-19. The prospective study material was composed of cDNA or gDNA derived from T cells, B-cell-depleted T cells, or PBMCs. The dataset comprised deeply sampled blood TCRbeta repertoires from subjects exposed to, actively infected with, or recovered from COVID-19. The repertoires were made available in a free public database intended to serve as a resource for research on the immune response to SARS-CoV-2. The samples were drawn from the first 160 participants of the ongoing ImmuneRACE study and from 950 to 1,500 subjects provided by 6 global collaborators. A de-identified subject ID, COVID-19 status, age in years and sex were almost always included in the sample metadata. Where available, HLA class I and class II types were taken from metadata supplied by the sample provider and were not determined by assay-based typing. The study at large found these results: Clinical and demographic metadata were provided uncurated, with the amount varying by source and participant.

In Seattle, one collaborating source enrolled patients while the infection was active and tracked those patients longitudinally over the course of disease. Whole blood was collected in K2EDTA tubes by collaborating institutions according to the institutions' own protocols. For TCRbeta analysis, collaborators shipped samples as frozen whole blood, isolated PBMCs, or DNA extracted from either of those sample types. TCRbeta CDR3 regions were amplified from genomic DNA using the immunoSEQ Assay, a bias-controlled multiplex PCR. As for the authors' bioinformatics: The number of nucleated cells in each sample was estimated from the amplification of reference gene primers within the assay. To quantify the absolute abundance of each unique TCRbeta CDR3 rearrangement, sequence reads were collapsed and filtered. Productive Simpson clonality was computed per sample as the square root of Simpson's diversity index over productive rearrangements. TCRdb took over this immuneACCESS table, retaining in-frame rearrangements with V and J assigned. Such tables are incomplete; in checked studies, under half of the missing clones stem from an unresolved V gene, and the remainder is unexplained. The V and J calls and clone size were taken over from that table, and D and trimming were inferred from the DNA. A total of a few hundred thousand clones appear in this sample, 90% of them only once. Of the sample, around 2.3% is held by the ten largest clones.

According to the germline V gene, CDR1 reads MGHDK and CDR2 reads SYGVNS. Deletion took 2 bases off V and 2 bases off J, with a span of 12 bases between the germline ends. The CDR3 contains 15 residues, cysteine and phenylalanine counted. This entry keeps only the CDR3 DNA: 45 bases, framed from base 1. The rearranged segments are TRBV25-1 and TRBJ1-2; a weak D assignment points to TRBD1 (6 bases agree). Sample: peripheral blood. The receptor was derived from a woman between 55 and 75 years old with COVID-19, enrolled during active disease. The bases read TGTGCCAGCAGTGAAGGCAACAGGGACAACTATGGCTACACCTTC. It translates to CASSEGNRDNYGYTF.